This TCR beta chain was sequenced in a study of immune characterization of retroperitoneal liposarcoma. The table lists this clonotype with a few counts. A single record per CDR3 protein comes from TCRdb applying MiXCR to the PCR reads. Of roughly 4,000 distinct CDR3 sequences in the sample, roughly a third were seen once. The V gene end was trimmed by 7 bases and the J gene end by 4 bases; junction bases not matched to a gene: 11. Germline V CDR1 and CDR2: MNHNS, SASEGT. The CDR3 has 15 residues. Material: tumor tissue. The origin of this receptor is a male donor with retroperitoneal liposarcoma. The chain links TRBV6-1 to TRBJ2-7; 9 bases match TRBD1. The DNA of the CDR3 is TGTGCCAGCACTACGGGACAGGGTGCGTGGTACGAGCAGTACTTC. Protein product: CASTTGQGAWYEQYF.